The rows below give T cell receptor beta chains drawn from one sample of a study of blood T cell repertoires in COVID-19. The method was immunoSEQ multiplex PCR; TCRdb's version includes in-frame clones alone and lacks a portion of them. This table has roughly 230,000 clones, 70% to 85% appearing once. Sequenced material: PBMCs or T cells enriched from blood (not recorded which). The origin of the receptors is a woman in her fifties or sixties who had recovered from COVID-19. The CDR3 runs from the conserved cysteine through the conserved F or W. The order of the fields is V gene, D gene, clone size, J gene, CDR3 protein, CDR3 DNA. A D gene is named only where the DNA matches it firmly. Rows may omit the clone size; those that give it use once, few, many or a size class.

>TRBV19|TRBD2|NA|TRBJ2-7
CASMLDSGGSYEQYF
TGTGCCAGTATGTTGGATAGCGGGGGCTCCTACGAGCAGTACTTC
>TRBV9|NA|NA|TRBJ1-1
CASSPSPRPGGTEAFF
TGTGCCAGCAGCCCTTCTCCTCGCCCCGGAGGGACTGAAGCTTTCTTT
>TRBV7-2|TRBD2|once|TRBJ2-3
CASSFLAGGTTDTQYF
TGTGCCAGCAGCTTCCTAGCGGGAGGTACCACAGATACGCAGTATTTT
>TRBV19|NA|few|TRBJ2-1
CASSIDAAGPSYNEQFF
TGTGCCAGTAGTATAGATGCGGCCGGCCCTTCCTACAATGAGCAGTTCTTC
>TRBV9|TRBD1|many|TRBJ1-5
CASSVSTGANQPQHF
TGTGCCAGCAGCGTTTCGACAGGGGCTAATCAGCCCCAGCATTTT
>TRBV29-1|NA|NA|TRBJ1-3
CSVVWEPRSGNTIYF
TGCAGCGTTGTGTGGGAGCCCCGCTCTGGAAACACCATATATTTT
>TRBV5-1|TRBD2|few|TRBJ2-1
CASSADIPRAGVIYEQFF
TGCGCCAGCAGCGCGGACATCCCTAGAGCGGGAGTCATCTATGAGCAGTTCTTC
>TRBV7-3|NA|NA|TRBJ2-1
CASSLMGTGGAVDEQFF
TGTGCCAGCAGCTTAATGGGGACCGGCGGGGCTGTCGATGAGCAGTTCTTC
>TRBV5-1|NA|NA|TRBJ1-3
CASSASGHSGNTIYF
TGCGCCAGCAGCGCCTCAGGACACTCTGGAAACACCATATATTTT
>TRBV2|NA|NA|TRBJ2-7
CASSDMTASSYEQYF
TGTGCCAGCAGTGATATGACAGCTTCCTCCTACGAGCAGTACTTC
>TRBV5-1|NA|NA|TRBJ1-6
CASSLAGGPDSPLHF
TGCGCCAGCAGCTTGGCTGGAGGGCCGGATTCACCCCTCCACTTT
>TRBV10-3|TRBD1|NA|TRBJ2-7
CAISGGTGSHEQYF
TGTGCCATCAGTGGAGGGACAGGGTCCCACGAGCAGTACTTC
>TRBV5-4|TRBD1|NA|TRBJ1-2
CASRTQGADYGYTF
TGTGCCAGCCGGACCCAGGGGGCCGACTATGGCTACACCTTC
>TRBV19|TRBD1|once|TRBJ1-5
CASSTKSTGGGQPQHF
TGTGCCAGTAGTACCAAATCGACAGGGGGAGGTCAGCCCCAGCATTTT
>TRBV13|NA|NA|TRBJ2-5
CASSLNRENYF
TGTGCCAGCAGCTTAAACAGGGAGAACTACTTC
>TRBV2|TRBD2|once|TRBJ2-1
CASKGTRNEQFF
TGTGCCAGCAAGGGGACTAGGAATGAGCAGTTCTTC
>TRBV25-1|NA|NA|TRBJ2-1
CASSEFPGNEQFF
TGTGCCAGCAGTGAATTCCCCGGGAATGAGCAGTTCTTC
>TRBV3-1/TRBV3-2|TRBD2|NA|TRBJ2-5
CASSQGKSSGRSIGETQYF
TGTGCCAGCAGCCAAGGAAAGTCTAGCGGGAGGAGTATAGGAGAGACCCAGTACTTC
>TRBV5-8|TRBD1|NA|TRBJ1-5
CASSPMDRGLVAQHF
TGTGCCAGCAGTCCAATGGACAGGGGACTAGTGGCCCAGCATTTT
>TRBV5-4|TRBD1|NA|TRBJ1-3
CASSLSRQGASGNTIYF
TGTGCCAGCAGCTTGTCCCGACAGGGGGCCTCTGGAAACACCATATATTTT
>TRBV11-2|NA|NA|TRBJ1-1
CASSQNGGRPEAFF
TGTGCCAGCAGCCAGAATGGGGGCAGGCCTGAAGCTTTCTTT
>TRBV12-3/TRBV12-4|NA|NA|TRBJ1-1
CASSPSTEAFF
TGTGCCAGCAGCCCGTCGACTGAAGCTTTCTTT
>TRBV5-1|NA|NA|TRBJ1-2
CASSLTKGVGTF
TGCGCCAGCAGCTTGACTAAGGGGGTCGGGACCTTC
>TRBV7-2|TRBD2|NA|TRBJ2-1
CASRTTGGGPLGYNEQFF
TGTGCCAGCAGAACTACGGGGGGAGGGCCCTTGGGATACAATGAGCAGTTCTTC
>TRBV12-3/TRBV12-4|TRBD1|NA|TRBJ1-2
CASSTGQAGGYTF
TGTGCCAGCAGTACGGGACAGGCGGGGGGCTACACCTTC
>TRBV30|NA|NA|TRBJ1-6
CACSEGQKNSPLHF
TGTGCCTGTAGTGAAGGACAGAAAAATTCACCCCTCCACTTT
>TRBV5-6|TRBD2|NA|TRBJ2-7
CASSPLAGKGTSGTYEQYF
TGTGCCAGCAGCCCCCTGGCGGGCAAGGGGACTAGCGGGACCTACGAGCAGTACTTC
>TRBV6-1|TRBD1|NA|TRBJ2-7
CASSDGGTGKSEQYF
TGTGCCAGCAGTGATGGAGGGACAGGGAAATCGGAGCAGTACTTC
>TRBV5-1|NA|NA|TRBJ2-1
CASSLALAPYNEQFF
TGCGCCAGCAGCTTGGCGCTAGCCCCCTACAATGAGCAGTTCTTC
>TRBV12-3/TRBV12-4|TRBD2|once|TRBJ2-3
CASSPWEGSTQYF
TGTGCCAGCAGCCCATGGGAGGGGAGTACGCAGTATTTT
>TRBV27|NA|NA|TRBJ2-3
CASSPGHPRATDTQYF
TGTGCCAGCAGTCCCGGACATCCGAGAGCCACAGATACGCAGTATTTT
>TRBV18|NA|NA|TRBJ2-5
CASSPSQGETQYF
TGTGCCAGCTCACCGTCTCAGGGGGAGACCCAGTACTTC
>TRBV30|NA|NA|TRBJ2-7
CAWSVGGGGEQYF
TGTGCCTGGAGTGTAGGAGGAGGAGGCGAGCAGTACTTC
>TRBV18|NA|NA|TRBJ1-5
CASSPPDQPQHF
TGTGCCAGCTCACCCCCAGATCAGCCCCAGCATTTT
>TRBV3-1/TRBV3-2|TRBD2|once|TRBJ2-1
CASRQGLAGGNEQFF
TGTGCCAGCAGACAGGGACTAGCGGGAGGCAATGAGCAGTTCTTC